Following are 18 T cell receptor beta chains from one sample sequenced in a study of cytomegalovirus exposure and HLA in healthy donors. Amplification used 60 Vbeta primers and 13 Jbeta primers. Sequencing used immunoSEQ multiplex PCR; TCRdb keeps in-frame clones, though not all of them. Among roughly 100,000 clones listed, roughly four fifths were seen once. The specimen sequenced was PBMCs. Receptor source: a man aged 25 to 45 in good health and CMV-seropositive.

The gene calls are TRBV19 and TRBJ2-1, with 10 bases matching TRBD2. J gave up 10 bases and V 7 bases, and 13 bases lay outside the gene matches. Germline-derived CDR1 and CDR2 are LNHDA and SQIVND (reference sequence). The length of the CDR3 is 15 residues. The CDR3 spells CASILGIAGGAEQFF. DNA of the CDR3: TGTGCCAGTATCCTAGGGATAGCGGGAGGTGCGGAGCAGTTCTTC.

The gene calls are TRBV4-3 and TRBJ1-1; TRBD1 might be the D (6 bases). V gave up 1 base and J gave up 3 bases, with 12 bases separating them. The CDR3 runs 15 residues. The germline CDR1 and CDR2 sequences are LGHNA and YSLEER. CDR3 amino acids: CASSQGGGPYTEAFF. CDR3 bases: TGCGCCAGCAGCCAAGGGGGGGGGCCCTACACTGAAGCTTTCTTT.

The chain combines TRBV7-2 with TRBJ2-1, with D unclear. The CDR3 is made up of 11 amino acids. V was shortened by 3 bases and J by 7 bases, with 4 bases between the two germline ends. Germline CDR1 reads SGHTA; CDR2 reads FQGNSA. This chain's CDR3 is CASSFRNEQFF. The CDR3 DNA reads TGTGCCAGCAGCTTTAGAAATGAGCAGTTCTTC.

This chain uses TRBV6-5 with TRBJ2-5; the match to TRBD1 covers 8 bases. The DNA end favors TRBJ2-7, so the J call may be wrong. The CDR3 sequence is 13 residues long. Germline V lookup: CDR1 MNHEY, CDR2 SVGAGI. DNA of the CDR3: TGTGCCAGCAGTATGACAGGGGCCCACGAGCAGTACTTC. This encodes CASSMTGAHEQYF.

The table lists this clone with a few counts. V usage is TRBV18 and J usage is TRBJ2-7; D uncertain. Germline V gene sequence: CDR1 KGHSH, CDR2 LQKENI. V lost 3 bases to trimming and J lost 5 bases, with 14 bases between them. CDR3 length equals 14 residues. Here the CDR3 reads CASSPPSVFHEQYF. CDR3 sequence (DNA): TGTGCCAGCTCACCCCCGAGTGTTTTTCACGAGCAGTACTTC.

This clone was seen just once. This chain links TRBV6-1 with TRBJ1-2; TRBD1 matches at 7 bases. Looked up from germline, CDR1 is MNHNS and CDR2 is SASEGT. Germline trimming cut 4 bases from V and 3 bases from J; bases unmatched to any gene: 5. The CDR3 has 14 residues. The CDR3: CASSVQGPDYGYTF. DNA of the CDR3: TGTGCCAGCAGTGTACAGGGGCCTGACTATGGCTACACCTTC.

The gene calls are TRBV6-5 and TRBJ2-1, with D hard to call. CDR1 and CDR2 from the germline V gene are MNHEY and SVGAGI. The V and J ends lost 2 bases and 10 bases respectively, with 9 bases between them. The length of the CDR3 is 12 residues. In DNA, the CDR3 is TGTGCCAGCAGTTACCGGCTGGAGGAGCAGTTCTTC. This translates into CASSYRLEEQFF.

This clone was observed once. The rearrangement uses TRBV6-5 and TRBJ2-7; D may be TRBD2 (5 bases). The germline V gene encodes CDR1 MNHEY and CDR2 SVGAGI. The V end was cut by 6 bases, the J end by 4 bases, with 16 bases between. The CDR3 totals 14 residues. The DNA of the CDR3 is TGTGCCAGCAGCTCCACCCTCGAGGGATACGAGCAGTACTTC. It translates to CASSSTLEGYEQYF.

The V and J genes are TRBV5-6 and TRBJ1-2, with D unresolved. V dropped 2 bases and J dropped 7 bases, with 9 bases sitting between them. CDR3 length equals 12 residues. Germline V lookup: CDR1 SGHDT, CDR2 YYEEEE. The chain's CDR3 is CASSFSEVGYTF. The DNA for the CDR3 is TGTGCCAGCAGCTTCTCTGAGGTTGGCTACACCTTC. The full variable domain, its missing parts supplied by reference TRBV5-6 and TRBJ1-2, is DAGVTQSPTHLIKTRGQQVTLRCSPKSGHDTVSWYQQALGQGPQFIFQYYEEEERQRGNFPDRFSGHQFPNYSSELNVNALLLGDSALYLCASSFSEVGYTFGSGTRLTVV.

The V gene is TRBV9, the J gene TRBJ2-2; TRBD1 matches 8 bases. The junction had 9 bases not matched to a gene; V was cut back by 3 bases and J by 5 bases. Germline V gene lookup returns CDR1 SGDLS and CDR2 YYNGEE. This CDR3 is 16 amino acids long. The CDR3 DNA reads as TGTGCCAGCAGCGGCAGGGGGCTGTCTAGGACCGGGGAGCTGTTTTTT. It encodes CASSGRGLSRTGELFF.

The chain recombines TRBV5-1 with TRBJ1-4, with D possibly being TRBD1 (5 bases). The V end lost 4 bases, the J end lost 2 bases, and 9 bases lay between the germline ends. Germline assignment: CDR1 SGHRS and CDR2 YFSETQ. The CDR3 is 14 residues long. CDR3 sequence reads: CASSGGGTNEKLFF. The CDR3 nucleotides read TGCGCCAGCAGCGGTGGGGGGACTAATGAAAAACTGTTTTTT.

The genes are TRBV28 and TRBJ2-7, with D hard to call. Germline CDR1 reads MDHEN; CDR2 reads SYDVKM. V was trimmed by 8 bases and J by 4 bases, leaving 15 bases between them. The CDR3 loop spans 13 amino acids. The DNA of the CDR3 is TGTGCCAGCGTTAGACCCGGCGGATACGAGCAGTACTTC. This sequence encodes CASVRPGGYEQYF.

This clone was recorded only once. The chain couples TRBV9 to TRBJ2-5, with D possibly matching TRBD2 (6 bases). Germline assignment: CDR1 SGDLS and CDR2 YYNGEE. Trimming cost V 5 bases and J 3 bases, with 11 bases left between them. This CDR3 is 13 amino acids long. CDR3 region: CASSAGLKETQYF. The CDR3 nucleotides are TGTGCCAGCAGTGCGGGACTCAAAGAGACCCAGTACTTC.

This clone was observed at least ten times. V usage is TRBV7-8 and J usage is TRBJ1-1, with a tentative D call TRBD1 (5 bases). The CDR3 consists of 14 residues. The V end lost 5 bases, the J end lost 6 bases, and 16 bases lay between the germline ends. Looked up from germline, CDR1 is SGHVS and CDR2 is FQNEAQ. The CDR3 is CASSGGGGYAEAFF. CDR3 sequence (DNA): TGTGCCAGCAGCGGGGGGGGAGGGTACGCTGAAGCTTTCTTT.

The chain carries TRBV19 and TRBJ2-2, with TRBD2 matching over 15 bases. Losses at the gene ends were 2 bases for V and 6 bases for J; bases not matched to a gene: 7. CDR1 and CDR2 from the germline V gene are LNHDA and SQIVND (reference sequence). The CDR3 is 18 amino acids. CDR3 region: CASSISRTSGRVAGELFF. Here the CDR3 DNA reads TGTGCCAGTAGTATAAGTAGGACTAGCGGGAGGGTCGCCGGGGAGCTGTTTTTT.

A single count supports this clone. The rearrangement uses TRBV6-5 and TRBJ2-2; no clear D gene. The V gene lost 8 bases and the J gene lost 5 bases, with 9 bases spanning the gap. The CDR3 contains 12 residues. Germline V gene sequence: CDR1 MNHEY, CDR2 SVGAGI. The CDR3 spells CASLDGTGELFF. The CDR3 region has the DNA TGTGCCAGCCTCGACGGGACCGGGGAGCTGTTTTTT.

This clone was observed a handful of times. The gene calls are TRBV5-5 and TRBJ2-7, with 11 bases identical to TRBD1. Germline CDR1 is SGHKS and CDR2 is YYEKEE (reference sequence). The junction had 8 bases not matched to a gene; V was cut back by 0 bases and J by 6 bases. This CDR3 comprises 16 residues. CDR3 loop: CASSLAFGQGAFEQYF. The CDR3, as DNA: TGTGCCAGCAGCTTGGCCTTCGGACAGGGGGCCTTCGAGCAGTACTTC.

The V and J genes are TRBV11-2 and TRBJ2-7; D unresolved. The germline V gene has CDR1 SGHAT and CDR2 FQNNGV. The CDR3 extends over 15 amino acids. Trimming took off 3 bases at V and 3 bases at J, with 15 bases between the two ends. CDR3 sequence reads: CASSLSINFDYEQYF. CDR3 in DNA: TGTGCCAGCAGCTTGAGCATCAACTTTGACTACGAGCAGTACTTC.